The 5 T cell receptor beta chains below were found in one sample sequenced in a study of regulatory T cells in long-lasting Graves disease. Time point defined: newly diagnosed GD, antithyroid drugs for less than 3 months. Isolated PBMC RNA provided the starting material for the TCR library. Investigators prepared the TCR beta libraries by applying iRepertoire HTBI primers and Arm-PCR of CDR3 regions. MiXCR, run by TCRdb on the multiplex PCR reads, gives a single entry per CDR3 protein. The data show 600,000 to 650,000 distinct CDR3 sequences, with roughly 15% seen just once and around 19% held by the top ten. In addition, the sample was reused for a study of T cells in Graves' hyperthyroidism and ophthalmopathy.

The starting material was peripheral blood mononuclear cells (PBMCs), obtained at new diagnosis, from a patient treated with antithyroid drugs. These receptors originate from a woman in her 30s with Graves disease.

This clonotype was counted a few times. V is TRBV20-1 and J is TRBJ2-7; TRBD2 matches 12 bases. Germline V lookup: CDR1 DFQATT, CDR2 SNEGSKA (reference sequence). CDR3 size: 15 residues. With V trimmed by 6 bases and J by 4 bases, 10 bases remained unmatched. The CDR3 spells CSAHRATSGRYEQYF. In DNA form, the CDR3 reads TGCAGTGCCCATCGTGCGACTAGCGGGAGATACGAGCAGTACTTC.

The table lists this clonotype with many counts. This chain connects TRBV5-1 to TRBJ1-2, with D possibly matching TRBD1 (5 bases). The germline gives CDR1 SGHRS, CDR2 YFSETQ. This CDR3 is built from 13 residues. The V end lost 2 bases, the J end lost 5 bases, and 10 bases lay between the germline ends. CDR3 DNA: TGCGCCAGCAGCTTCCCCGGGACTTATGGCTACACCTTC. This gives the protein CASSFPGTYGYTF. Using reference TRBV5-1 and TRBJ1-2 for the parts outside the CDR3, the full variable domain is KAGVTQTPRYLIKTRGQQVTLSCSPISGHRSVSWYQQTPGQGLQFLFEYFSETQRNKGNFPGRFSGRQFSNSRSEMNVSTLELGDSALYLCASSFPGTYGYTFGSGTRLTVV.

The V gene is TRBV20-1, the J gene TRBJ2-7, with D possibly TRBD1 on 5 matching bases. The germline V and J ends were trimmed by 6 bases and 2 bases, with 17 bases remaining between them. CDR3 length: 14 residues. CDR1 DFQATT and CDR2 SNEGSKA come from the germline V gene (reference sequence). The CDR3, as DNA: TGCAGTGCGAAGCAATCAGGGAAAGCCTACGAGCAGTACTTC. Its translation is CSAKQSGKAYEQYF.

The sample holds a few counts of this clonotype. V usage is TRBV18 and J usage is TRBJ2-1; 10 nucleotides agree with TRBD2. Trimming took 2 bases from V and 6 from J; bases not matched to a gene: 10. This CDR3 comprises 17 residues. Germline V gives CDR1 KGHSH, CDR2 LQKENI. CDR3 loop: CASSPSLRLAGLNEQFF. The CDR3 nucleotides are TGTGCCAGCTCACCATCTCTACGACTAGCGGGTCTCAATGAGCAGTTCTTC.

This clonotype was picked up many times. The chain combines TRBV6-1 with TRBJ2-5, with TRBD2 matching over 9 bases. The germline V gene encodes CDR1 MNHNS and CDR2 SASEGT. This CDR3 is 17 amino acids long. Germline trimming cut 8 bases from V and 5 bases from J; bases unmatched to any gene: 18. CDR3 coding DNA: TGTGCCAGCCGGACCCCTAACCGACTAGCGGCGGGGGAGACCCAGTACTTC. Translated, it gives CASRTPNRLAAGETQYF.